Listed below are T cell receptor beta chains from one sample, sequenced in a study of blood T cell repertoires in COVID-19. This table comes from immunoSEQ multiplex PCR, and its TCRdb copy is limited to in-frame clones, with some not included. The data contain about 350,000 clones, less than 90% of them singletons. The sample was PBMCs or T cells enriched from blood (not recorded which). These receptors were obtained from a young woman who had recovered from COVID-19. CDR3s include the opening cysteine and the closing phenylalanine or tryptophan. A D gene is named only where the DNA matches it firmly. Not all rows give a size; the values are once, few, many and, for expanded clones, a class.

CASSHPGGGLDTQYF,TGCGCCAGCAGCCACCCCGGGGGGGGGCTGGATACGCAGTATTTT,-,TRBV4-1,TRBJ2-3,TRBD2
CASSPRTGVNTEAFF,TGTGCCAGCAGTCCACGGACAGGGGTTAACACTGAAGCTTTCTTT,-,TRBV27,TRBJ1-1,TRBD1
CASSPRGSGGEQFF,TGTGCCAGCAGCCCACGGGGGAGCGGGGGGGAGCAGTTCTTC,-,TRBV5-5,TRBJ2-1,TRBD2
CASSLDGPYNSPLHF,TGTGCCAGCAGCTTAGATGGGCCCTATAATTCACCCCTCCACTTT,-,TRBV7-6,TRBJ1-6,-
CASSPSTDTQYF,TGTGCCAGCAGCCCGAGCACAGATACGCAGTATTTT,-,TRBV11-1,TRBJ2-3,-
CASSLAPRGGNQPQHF,TGCGCCAGCAGCTTGGCCCCGCGGGGGGGCAATCAGCCCCAGCATTTT,-,TRBV5-1,TRBJ1-5,-
CATGADDGYGYTF,TGTGCCACCGGGGCGGATGACGGGTATGGCTACACCTTC,-,TRBV24-1,TRBJ1-2,-
CASSPDRGGSPLHF,TGTGCCAGCAGCCCCGACAGGGGTGGTTCACCCCTCCACTTT,once,TRBV6-2/TRBV6-3,TRBJ1-6,TRBD1
CASSQEASGGANEQFF,TGCGCCAGCAGCCAAGAGGCTAGCGGGGGGGCTAATGAGCAGTTCTTC,-,TRBV4-3,TRBJ2-1,TRBD2
CASSTPRGATDTQYF,TGTGCCAGCAGTACTCCGCGGGGGGCCACAGATACGCAGTATTTT,-,TRBV6-5,TRBJ2-3,TRBD2
CASRRIVRDSNQPQHF,TGTGCCAGCAGAAGGATCGTGCGGGATAGCAATCAGCCCCAGCATTTT,-,TRBV21-1,TRBJ1-5,-
CASRRLAEKQFF,TGTGCCAGCAGGCGACTAGCGGAGAAGCAGTTCTTC,-,TRBV2,TRBJ2-1,TRBD2
CASSYSGQGGREQYF,TGTGCCAGCAGTTACTCGGGACAGGGAGGGCGCGAGCAGTACTTC,once,TRBV6-6,TRBJ2-7,TRBD1
CASSAHRDRGTGELFF,TGTGCCAGCAGTGCGCACCGGGACAGAGGCACCGGGGAGCTGTTTTTT,-,TRBV6-1,TRBJ2-2,TRBD1
CASSLTGWGATEAFF,TGTGCCAGCAGCTTAACGGGTTGGGGAGCCACTGAAGCTTTCTTT,once,TRBV7-8,TRBJ1-1,-
CASSERLGHQPQHF,TGTGCCAGCAGTGAACGGTTGGGGCATCAGCCCCAGCATTTT,-,TRBV2,TRBJ1-5,-
CASSQDSPSGNTIYF,TGCGCCAGCAGCCAAGATAGTCCCTCTGGAAACACCATATATTTT,-,TRBV4-3,TRBJ1-3,-
CASSLMSGGAYEQYF,TGTGCCAGCAGCTTAATGAGCGGGGGGGCCTACGAGCAGTACTTC,-,TRBV7-2,TRBJ2-7,TRBD2
CASSKRDTSYNEQFF,TGTGCCAGTAGTAAGCGGGACACGTCCTACAATGAGCAGTTCTTC,-,TRBV19,TRBJ2-1,-
CASSLASDEQYF,TGTGCCAGCAGTTTGGCTAGCGACGAGCAGTACTTC,-,TRBV2,TRBJ2-7,-
CATSDPRTEGMAEAFF,TGTGCCACCAGTGACCCCAGGACAGAGGGAATGGCTGAAGCTTTCTTT,-,TRBV24-1,TRBJ1-1,-
CASSLSIMGGDRNSPLHF,TGTGCCAGCAGTTTATCGATAATGGGTGGGGACAGGAATTCACCCCTCCACTTT,-,TRBV27,TRBJ1-6,TRBD1
CASSDRGGFTDTQYF,TGCGCCAGCAGCGATCGCGGGGGGTTCACAGATACGCAGTATTTT,-,TRBV4-1,TRBJ2-3,TRBD2
CAWTRDRGGPQHF,TGTGCCTGGACCCGGGACAGGGGTGGGCCCCAGCATTTT,-,TRBV30,TRBJ1-5,TRBD1
CASSDSVNYGYTF,TGTGCCAGCAGTGACAGCGTGAACTATGGCTACACCTTC,-,TRBV2,TRBJ1-2,-
CASSQGVSEAFF,TGCGCCAGCAGCCAAGGAGTGTCTGAAGCTTTCTTT,-,TRBV4-1,TRBJ1-1,-
CASRPGSYNEQFF,TGTGCCAGCAGGCCGGGGTCCTACAATGAGCAGTTCTTC,-,TRBV2,TRBJ2-1,-
CATQGGTQYF,TGTGCCACACAGGGGGGGACCCAGTACTTC,-,TRBV28,TRBJ2-5,TRBD1
CASRHGGWDFQETQYF,TGTGCCAGCAGACACGGGGGGTGGGACTTCCAAGAGACCCAGTACTTC,once,TRBV7-9,TRBJ2-5,TRBD2
CASSEWGQGPYGYTF,TGTGCCAGCAGTGAATGGGGACAGGGACCTTATGGCTACACCTTC,-,TRBV6-1,TRBJ1-2,TRBD1
CAWSSGTGPQRGTEAFF,TGTGCCTGGAGTTCCGGGACAGGGCCCCAACGGGGCACTGAAGCTTTCTTT,-,TRBV30,TRBJ1-1,TRBD1
CASTGAGYEQYF,TGTGCCAGCACGGGCGCGGGGTACGAGCAGTACTTC,-,TRBV2,TRBJ2-7,-
CASSTGTGVLNQPQHF,TGTGCCAGCAGCACCGGGACAGGGGTCCTAAATCAGCCCCAGCATTTT,-,TRBV7-9,TRBJ1-5,TRBD1
CASSFGADPPLHF,TGTGCCAGCAGTTTTGGTGCAGATCCACCCCTCCACTTT,-,TRBV12-3/TRBV12-4,TRBJ1-6,-
CATSEAGTPYGYTF,TGTGCCACCAGTGAAGCCGGGACACCGTATGGCTACACCTTC,-,TRBV24-1,TRBJ1-2,-
CASLRDTNYGYTF,TGTGCCAGCCTCCGGGACACTAACTATGGCTACACCTTC,-,TRBV5-4,TRBJ1-2,-
CATMGNTGGSYEQYF,TGTGCCACCATGGGGAATACAGGGGGCTCCTACGAGCAGTACTTC,-,TRBV15,TRBJ2-7,TRBD1